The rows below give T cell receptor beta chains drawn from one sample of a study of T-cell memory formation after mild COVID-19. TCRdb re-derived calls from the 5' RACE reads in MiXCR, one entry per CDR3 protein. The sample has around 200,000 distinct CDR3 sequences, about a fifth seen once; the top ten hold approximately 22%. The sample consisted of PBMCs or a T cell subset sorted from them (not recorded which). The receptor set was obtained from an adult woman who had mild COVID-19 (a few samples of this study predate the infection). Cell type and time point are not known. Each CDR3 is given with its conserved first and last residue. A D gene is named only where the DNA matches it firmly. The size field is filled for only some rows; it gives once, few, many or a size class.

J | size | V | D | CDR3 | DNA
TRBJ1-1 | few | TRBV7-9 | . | CASSPRGGPEAFF | TGTGCCAGCAGCCCGCGGGGGGGCCCTGAAGCTTTCTTT
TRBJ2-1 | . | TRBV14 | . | CASSLRLARYNEQFF | TGTGCCAGCAGCTTGAGACTCGCGAGGTACAATGAGCAGTTCTTC
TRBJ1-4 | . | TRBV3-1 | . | CASSQVGGWTDNEKLFF | TGTGCCAGCAGCCAAGTAGGGGGGTGGACAGATAATGAAAAACTGTTTTTT
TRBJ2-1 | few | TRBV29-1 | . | CSVGTTVEQFF | TGCAGCGTTGGGACCACGGTTGAGCAGTTCTTC
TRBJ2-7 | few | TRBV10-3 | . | CAITDHKAGSDEQYF | TGTGCCATCACCGACCATAAGGCCGGGTCGGACGAGCAGTACTTC
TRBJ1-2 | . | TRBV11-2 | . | CASSPPDILGLGYTF | TGTGCCAGCAGCCCTCCGGACATCCTAGGGCTCGGCTACACCTTC
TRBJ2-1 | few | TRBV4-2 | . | CASSPSKGHNEQFF | TGTGCCAGCAGCCCATCCAAGGGCCACAATGAGCAGTTCTTC
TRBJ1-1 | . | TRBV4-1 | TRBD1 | CASSQVLPGQGRAFF | TGCGCCAGCAGCCAAGTCCTCCCGGGACAGGGGAGGGCTTTCTTT
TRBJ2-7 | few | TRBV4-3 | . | CASSHESGLGYEQYF | TGCGCCAGCAGCCATGAGTCGGGACTGGGCTACGAGCAGTACTTC
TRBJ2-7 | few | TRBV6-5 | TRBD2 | CASSLGTSGENEQYF | TGTGCCAGCAGCTTGGGGACTAGCGGGGAGAACGAGCAGTACTTC
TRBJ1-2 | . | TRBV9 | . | CASSVAVFPAGDGYTF | TGTGCCAGCAGCGTAGCCGTTTTCCCCGCCGGGGACGGCTACACCTTC
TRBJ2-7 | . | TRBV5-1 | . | CASSLEASGRNYEQYF | TGCGCCAGCAGCTTGGAGGCATCGGGACGGAACTACGAGCAGTACTTC
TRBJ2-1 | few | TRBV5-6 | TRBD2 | CASSLGESGSLYEQFF | TGTGCCAGCAGCTTGGGCGAGAGCGGGAGTTTGTATGAGCAGTTCTTC
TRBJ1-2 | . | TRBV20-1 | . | CSAPDYGYTF | TGCAGTGCTCCCGACTATGGCTACACCTTC
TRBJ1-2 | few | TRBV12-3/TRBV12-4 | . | CASSLKGHPNYGYTF | TGTGCCAGCAGTTTAAAGGGACATCCGAACTATGGCTACACCTTC
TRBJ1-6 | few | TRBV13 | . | CASSSNPGSGNNGSPLHF | TGTGCCAGCAGCTCGAACCCAGGGTCGGGGAATAATGGTTCACCCCTCCACTTT
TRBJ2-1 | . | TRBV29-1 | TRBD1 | CSVDDRGQYNEQFF | TGCAGCGTCGACGACAGGGGCCAATACAATGAGCAGTTCTTC
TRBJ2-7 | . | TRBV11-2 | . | CASSYPMGTFYEQYF | TGTGCCAGCAGCTACCCTATGGGGACGTTCTACGAGCAGTACTTC
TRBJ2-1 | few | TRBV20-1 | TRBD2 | CSAQGLAGPSSYNEQFF | TGCAGTGCGCAAGGACTAGCGGGACCGAGCTCCTACAATGAGCAGTTCTTC
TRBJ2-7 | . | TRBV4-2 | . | CASSQDSGFPYEQYF | TGTGCCAGCAGCCAAGATTCGGGGTTTCCTTACGAGCAGTACTTC
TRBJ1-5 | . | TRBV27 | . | CASSFGPGNQPQHF | TGTGCCAGCAGTTTCGGCCCAGGCAATCAGCCCCAGCATTTT
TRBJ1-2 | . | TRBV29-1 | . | CSVEDLQGWSYGYTF | TGCAGCGTTGAAGATCTTCAGGGCTGGAGCTATGGCTACACCTTC
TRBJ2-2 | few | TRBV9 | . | CASSPTFGRLNTGELFF | TGTGCCAGCAGCCCCACCTTTGGGAGATTGAACACCGGGGAGCTGTTTTTT
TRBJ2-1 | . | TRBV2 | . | CASSERGAPYNEQFF | TGTGCCAGCAGTGAAAGGGGAGCCCCCTACAATGAGCAGTTCTTC
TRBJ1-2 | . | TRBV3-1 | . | CASSQEDILYGYTF | TGTGCCAGCAGCCAAGAGGACATTTTATATGGCTACACCTTC
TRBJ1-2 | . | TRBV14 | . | CASSHRTANYGYTF | TGTGCCAGCAGCCACCGGACAGCTAACTATGGCTACACCTTC
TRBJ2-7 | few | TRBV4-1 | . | CASSHDRNSPYEQYF | TGCGCCAGCAGCCACGATAGGAACAGCCCCTACGAGCAGTACTTC
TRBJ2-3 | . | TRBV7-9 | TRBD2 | CASSHATSGTDTQYF | TGTGCCAGCAGCCATGCGACTAGCGGCACAGATACGCAGTATTTT
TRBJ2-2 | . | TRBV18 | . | CASSPVGIGELFF | TGTGCCAGCTCACCAGTAGGCATCGGGGAGCTGTTTTTT
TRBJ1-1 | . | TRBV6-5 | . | CASSYSKGGSTEAFF | TGTGCCAGCAGTTACTCGAAGGGGGGGAGCACTGAAGCTTTCTTT
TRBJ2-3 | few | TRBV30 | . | CAWSVGYLGNTDTQYF | TGTGCCTGGAGTGTAGGGTATCTTGGGAACACAGATACGCAGTATTTT
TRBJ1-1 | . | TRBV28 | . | CASSLTGQGYTEAFF | TGTGCCAGCAGTTTAACAGGCCAGGGGTACACTGAAGCTTTCTTT
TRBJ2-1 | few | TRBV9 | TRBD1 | CASSADFITGQGNNEQFF | TGTGCCAGCAGCGCCGACTTCATTACGGGACAGGGGAACAATGAGCAGTTCTTC
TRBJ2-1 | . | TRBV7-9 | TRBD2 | CASSPRGGGFLGNEQFF | TGTGCCAGCAGCCCCCGGGGGGGGGGATTTCTGGGGAATGAGCAGTTCTTC
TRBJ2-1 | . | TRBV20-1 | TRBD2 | CSAWKVRPERELFKQFF | TGCAGTGCCTGGAAGGTCCGGCCGGAGCGGGAGTTGTTTAAGCAGTTCTTC
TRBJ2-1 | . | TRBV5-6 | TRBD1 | CASSFGTGANEQFF | TGTGCCAGCAGCTTCGGGACAGGCGCCAATGAGCAGTTCTTC
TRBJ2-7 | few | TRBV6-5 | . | CASSYSGSYYEQYF | TGTGCCAGCAGTTACTCGGGGTCCTACTACGAGCAGTACTTC
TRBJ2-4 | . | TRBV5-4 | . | CASSFWGTKNIQYF | TGTGCCAGCAGCTTCTGGGGGACCAAAAACATTCAGTACTTC
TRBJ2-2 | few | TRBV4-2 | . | CASSQRSGELFF | TGTGCCAGCAGCCAGAGATCCGGGGAGCTGTTTTTT
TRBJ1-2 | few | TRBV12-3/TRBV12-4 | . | CASSFKVLEVMQANYGYTF | TGTGCCAGCAGTTTTAAGGTTTTGGAGGTCATGCAAGCTAACTATGGCTACACCTTC
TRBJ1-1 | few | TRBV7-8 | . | CASSFWPGHNTEAFF | TGTGCCAGCAGCTTCTGGCCGGGACATAACACTGAAGCTTTCTTT
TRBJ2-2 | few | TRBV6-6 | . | CASSYAQGAGELFF | TGTGCCAGCAGTTACGCCCAGGGCGCCGGGGAGCTGTTTTTT
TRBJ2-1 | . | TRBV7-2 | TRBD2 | CASSLGGGRHNEQFF | TGTGCCAGCAGCTTAGGGGGCGGGAGGCATAATGAGCAGTTCTTC
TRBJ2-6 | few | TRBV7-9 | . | CASSPSQAVGANVLTF | TGTGCCAGCAGCCCCTCGCAGGCGGTAGGGGCCAACGTCCTGACTTTC
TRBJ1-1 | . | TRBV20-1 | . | CSARDRRGTEAFF | TGCAGTGCTCGGGACCGCAGAGGCACTGAAGCTTTCTTT
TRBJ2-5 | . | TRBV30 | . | CAWSQGLHGTQYF | TGTGCCTGGAGTCAGGGACTCCATGGGACCCAGTACTTC
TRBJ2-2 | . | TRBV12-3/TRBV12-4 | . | CASSFGGVSGELFF | TGTGCCAGCAGTTTTGGCGGAGTGTCCGGGGAGCTGTTTTTT